The source of this TCR beta chain is a study of T cell clusters in autoimmune cytopenias. Each sample's input was about 250 ng genomic DNA, approximately 37,500 genome equivalents. Multiplex touch-down PCR amplified TRB using TRB-A and TRB-B pools in one tube. From the multiplex PCR reads, TCRdb lists one entry per CDR3 protein and no DNA. Recorded for this sample: about 5,600 distinct CDR3 sequences. Germline CDR1 is SGHRS and CDR2 is YFSETQ. This CDR3 has 13 residues. These sequences were also reported in another study, on T cell repertoires in aging, cancer and after chemotherapy. That source adds: Loss of evenness, beyond lost richness, contributed to age-related TCR diversity decline in cancer patients. Across the chemotherapy interval, each cancer cohort showed higher median generation probability, suggesting thymic rebound.

The J gene is TRBJ2-7, the V gene TRBV5-1. This TCR derives from a human donor in good health. The specimen sequenced was peripheral blood. CDR3 loop: CASTAGTSYEQYF. The full variable domain, completed using reference TRBV5-1 and TRBJ2-7, is KAGVTQTPRYLIKTRGQQVTLSCSPISGHRSVSWYQQTPGQGLQFLFEYFSETQRNKGNFPGRFSGRQFSNSRSEMNVSTLELGDSALYLCASTAGTSYEQYFGPGTRLTVT.